The clone carrying this T cell receptor beta chain was counted ten times or more. This sample is part of a study of T cell responses to AZD1222 COVID-19 vaccine. TCRdb keeps only in-frame clones here, not all; method: immunoSEQ multiplex PCR. This table has approximately 140,000 clones, more than 80% appearing once. Unmatched junction bases numbered 0, after V lost 4 bases and J lost 2 bases. CDR1 is MNHEY and CDR2 is SVGEGT in the germline V gene. The CDR3 runs 14 residues. The genes are TRBV6-2 or TRBV6-3 and TRBJ1-5; 9 positions agree with TRBD1. The receptor's source is an adult who received the MenACWY meningococcal vaccine as a control. The sample here was peripheral blood, taken 28 days after the second dose of the MenACWY control vaccine. For the CDR3, the DNA is TGTGCCAGCAGTTGGACAGGGGGCAATCAGCCCCAGCATTTT. Its protein product is CASSWTGGNQPQHF.